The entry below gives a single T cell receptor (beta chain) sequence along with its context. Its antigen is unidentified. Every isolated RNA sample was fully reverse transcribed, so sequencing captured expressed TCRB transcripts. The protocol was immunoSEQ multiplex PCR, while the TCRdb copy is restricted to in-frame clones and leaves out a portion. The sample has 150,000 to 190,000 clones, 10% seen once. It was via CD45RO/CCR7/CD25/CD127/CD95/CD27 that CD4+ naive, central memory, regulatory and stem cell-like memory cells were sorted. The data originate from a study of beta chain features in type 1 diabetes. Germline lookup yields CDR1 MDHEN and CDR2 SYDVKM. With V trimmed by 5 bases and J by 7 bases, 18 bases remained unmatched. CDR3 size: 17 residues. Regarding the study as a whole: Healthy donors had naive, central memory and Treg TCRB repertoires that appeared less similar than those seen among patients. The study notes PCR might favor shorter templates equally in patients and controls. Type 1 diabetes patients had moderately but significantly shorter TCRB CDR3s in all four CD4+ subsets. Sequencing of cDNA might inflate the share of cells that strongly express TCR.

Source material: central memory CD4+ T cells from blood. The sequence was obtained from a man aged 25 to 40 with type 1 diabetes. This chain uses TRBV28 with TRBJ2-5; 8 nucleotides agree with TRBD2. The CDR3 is CASSPQWEREYMGTQYF. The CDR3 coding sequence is TGTGCCAGCAGTCCCCAGTGGGAGCGGGAGTACATGGGGACCCAGTACTTC.